The clone carrying this TCR beta chain was found once. This sample is drawn from a study of cytomegalovirus exposure and HLA in healthy donors. PCR used 60 Vbeta primers and 13 Jbeta primers. TCRdb keeps only in-frame clones here, not all; method: immunoSEQ multiplex PCR. The repertoire consists of under 200,000 clones, with approximately 75% occurring once and the leading ten covering roughly 2%. The CDR3 spans 13 residues. CDR1 SQVTM and CDR2 ANQGSEA come from the germline V gene. Trimming removed 8 bases from V and 2 bases from J; junction bases left unmatched: 4. The sequence was collected from a man aged 45 to 65 in good health and CMV-seropositive. The J gene is TRBJ2-3, the V gene TRBV29-1; 10 bases line up with TRBD1. Material for sequencing was PBMCs. CDR3 nucleotides: TGCAGCCAAGGACAGGGGGTCACAGATACGCAGTATTTT. Translated: CSQGQGVTDTQYF.